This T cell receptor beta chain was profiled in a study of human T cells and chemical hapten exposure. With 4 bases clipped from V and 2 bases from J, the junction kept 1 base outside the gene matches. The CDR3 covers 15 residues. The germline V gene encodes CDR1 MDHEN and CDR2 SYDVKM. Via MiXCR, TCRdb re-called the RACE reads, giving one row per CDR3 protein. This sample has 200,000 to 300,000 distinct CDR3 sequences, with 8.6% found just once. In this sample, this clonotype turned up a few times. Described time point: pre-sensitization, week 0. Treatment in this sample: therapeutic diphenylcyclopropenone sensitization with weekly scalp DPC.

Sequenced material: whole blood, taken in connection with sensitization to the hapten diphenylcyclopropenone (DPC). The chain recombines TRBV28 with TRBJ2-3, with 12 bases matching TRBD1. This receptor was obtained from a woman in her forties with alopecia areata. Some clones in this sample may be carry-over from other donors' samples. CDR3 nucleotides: TGTGCCAGCAGTTGGGGACAGGGGGCCACAGATACGCAGTATTTT. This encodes CASSWGQGATDTQYF.